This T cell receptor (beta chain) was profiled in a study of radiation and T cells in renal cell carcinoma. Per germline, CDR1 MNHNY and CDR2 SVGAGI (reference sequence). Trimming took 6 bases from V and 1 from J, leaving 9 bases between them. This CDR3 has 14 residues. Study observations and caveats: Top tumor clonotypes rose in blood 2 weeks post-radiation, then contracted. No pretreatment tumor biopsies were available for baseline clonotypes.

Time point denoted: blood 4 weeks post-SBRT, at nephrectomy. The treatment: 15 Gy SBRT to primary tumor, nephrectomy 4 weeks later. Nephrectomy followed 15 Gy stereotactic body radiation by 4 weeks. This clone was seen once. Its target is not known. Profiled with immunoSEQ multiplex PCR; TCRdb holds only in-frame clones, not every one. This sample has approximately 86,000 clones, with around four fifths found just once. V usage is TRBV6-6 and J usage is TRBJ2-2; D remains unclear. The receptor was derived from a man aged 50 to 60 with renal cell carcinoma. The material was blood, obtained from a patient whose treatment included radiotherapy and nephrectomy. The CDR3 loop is CASRKGWNTGELFF. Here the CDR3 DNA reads TGTGCCAGCAGGAAGGGATGGAACACCGGGGAGCTGTTTTTT.